The TCR beta chain under discussion was sequenced for a study of blood T cell repertoires in COVID-19. Under the authors' procedure: The authors estimated nucleated cell counts from reference gene primer amplification. Profiled with immunoSEQ multiplex PCR; TCRdb holds only in-frame clones, not every one. The V and J calls and clone size come from that table; D and trimming were worked out from the DNA. The repertoire holds about 150,000 clones, with about nine tenths as singletons. This CDR3 contains 17 residues. V gene TRBV1 combines with J gene TRBJ1-2; whether TRBD1, the table's D call, matches the DNA was not checked. TRBV1 is described as a pseudogene. This clonotype was obtained from an elderly man with acute or convalescent COVID-19. Material: peripheral blood. CDR3: CTSSPRTGTELGYGYTF. The CDR3 DNA reads as TGCACCAGCAGCCCACGCACCGGGACAGAGCTTGGGTATGGCTACACCTTC.